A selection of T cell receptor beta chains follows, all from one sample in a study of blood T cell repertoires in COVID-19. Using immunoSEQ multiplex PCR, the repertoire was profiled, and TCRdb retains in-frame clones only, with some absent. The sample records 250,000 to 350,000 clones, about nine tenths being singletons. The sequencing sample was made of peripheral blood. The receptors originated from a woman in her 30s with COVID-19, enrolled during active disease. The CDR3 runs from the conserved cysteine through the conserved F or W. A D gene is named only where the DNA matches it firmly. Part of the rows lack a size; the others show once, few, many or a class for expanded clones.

TGCGCCAGCAGCCAAGTAAGACAGGGGGCGGCCGGCACAGATACGCAGTATTTT,CASSQVRQGAAGTDTQYF,.,TRBJ2-3,TRBD1,TRBV4-1
TGTGCCAGCAGTTGTCTAGCCAAAAACATTCAGTACTTC,CASSCLAKNIQYF,.,TRBJ2-4,.,TRBV6-5
TGTGCCAGCAGCCTCGTCGGGCTAGCGGGAGTGTCGAGCTCCGAGCAGTACTTC,CASSLVGLAGVSSSEQYF,.,TRBJ2-7,TRBD2,TRBV5-4
TGTGCCAGCTCACCAGACAGGGGGCTTTATGGCTACACCTTC,CASSPDRGLYGYTF,.,TRBJ1-2,TRBD1,TRBV18
TGTGCCAGCAGTGCCTCGACAGGGTCTGGGGATACGCAGTATTTT,CASSASTGSGDTQYF,few,TRBJ2-3,TRBD1,TRBV6-4
TGTGCCAGCAGCTCGCATTGGGGCCCTCGCACAGATACGCAGTATTTT,CASSSHWGPRTDTQYF,few,TRBJ2-3,.,TRBV11-2
TGTGCCAGCAGTGAAGCAGAAGCGGGATTCTACAATGAGCAGTTCTTC,CASSEAEAGFYNEQFF,.,TRBJ2-1,TRBD2,TRBV2
TGTGCCAGCAGCTTAGTATTAGCAGGGACCGGGGAGCTGTTTTTT,CASSLVLAGTGELFF,.,TRBJ2-2,.,TRBV11-2
TGTGCCAGCAGTTTATTAGCGGGGTGGAATGAGCAGTTCTTC,CASSLLAGWNEQFF,.,TRBJ2-1,TRBD2,TRBV28
TGCGCCAGCAGCCTCAGGGTACCCTACGAGCAGTACTTC,CASSLRVPYEQYF,.,TRBJ2-7,.,TRBV5-1
TGTGCCAGCAGTGAGGGCTTGGCGGGAGATACGAGGAATGAGCAGTTCTTC,CASSEGLAGDTRNEQFF,.,TRBJ2-1,TRBD2,TRBV6-4
TGCAGCGTTGGACAGTCGGACGAGCAGTACTTC,CSVGQSDEQYF,.,TRBJ2-7,.,TRBV29-1
TGTGCCAGCAGTCAAACCCCTCGGGGTCCCTCTGGGGCCAACGTCCTGACTTTC,CASSQTPRGPSGANVLTF,.,TRBJ2-6,.,TRBV6-6
TGTGCCAGCAGAGCTGGGACTAGCGGGGCCACAGATACGCAGTATTTT,CASRAGTSGATDTQYF,.,TRBJ2-3,TRBD2,TRBV5-4
TGTGCCAGCAGCCAGAGGGGGATAGATACGCAGTATTTT,CASSQRGIDTQYF,.,TRBJ2-3,.,TRBV5-6
TGTGCCATCAGTGAGTCCAGGGATGGCTACGAGCAGTACTTC,CAISESRDGYEQYF,.,TRBJ2-7,.,TRBV10-3
TGTGCCAGCTCACCCCCGGACAGGGACCACGAGCAGTACTTC,CASSPPDRDHEQYF,once,TRBJ2-7,TRBD1,TRBV18
TGTGCCAGCAGCTTAGCACTTCCCTCGGGCTACACCTTC,CASSLALPSGYTF,.,TRBJ1-2,.,TRBV7-9
TGCGCCAGCAGTGGCGGGACAGGGTGGAATGAGCAGTTCTTC,CASSGGTGWNEQFF,.,TRBJ2-1,TRBD1,TRBV10-1
TGTGCCAGCAGCTCAACAGGGGTCCATGAGCAGTTCTTC,CASSSTGVHEQFF,.,TRBJ2-1,TRBD1,TRBV5-8
TGTGCCAGCAGCTTGTGGGGGCGGAACACTGAAGCTTTCTTT,CASSLWGRNTEAFF,.,TRBJ1-1,.,TRBV5-6
TGTGCCACCAGCAGACCAGGACAGGGTGAAAATCAGCCCCAGCATTTT,CATSRPGQGENQPQHF,few,TRBJ1-5,TRBD1,TRBV15
TGTGCCAGCAGCCGAGACTATGGCTACACCTTC,CASSRDYGYTF,.,TRBJ1-2,.,TRBV4-2
TGTGCCTGGAGTGATGCAACAGGGCCCCCGTACTTC,CAWSDATGPPYF,.,TRBJ2-7,.,TRBV30
TGCGCCAGCAGCCAAGCGGCGGGAGGAGGTCACGAGCAGTACTTC,CASSQAAGGGHEQYF,.,TRBJ2-7,TRBD2,TRBV4-3
TGTGCCAGCAGCTTCGCGCGGGAGTTAGATACGCAGTATTTT,CASSFARELDTQYF,.,TRBJ2-3,TRBD2,TRBV5-4
TGTGCCACCAGCAGAGTATACGGACAGGGAGAAAAACTGTTTTTT,CATSRVYGQGEKLFF,.,TRBJ1-4,TRBD1,TRBV15
TGTGCCAGCAGTTTAAGGGAGGGAGGAAAACTGTTTTTT,CASSLREGGKLFF,.,TRBJ1-4,.,TRBV27
TGTGCCAGCAGTGGAGGGACAGGGATAGGGGACTCCTACAATGAGCAGTTCTTC,CASSGGTGIGDSYNEQFF,.,TRBJ2-1,TRBD1,TRBV2
TGCGCCAGCAGCCAGGGGGCCGCTAACTATGGCTACACCTTC,CASSQGAANYGYTF,.,TRBJ1-2,.,TRBV4-1
TGTGCCAGCAGCCAAGATACAGGAAACACCATATATTTT,CASSQDTGNTIYF,.,TRBJ1-3,.,TRBV14
TGTGCCAGCAGCTTGGTCCGCGATCGAGCCATTCAGTACTTC,CASSLVRDRAIQYF,.,TRBJ2-4,.,TRBV11-2
TGCAGCGTTGGGGGTGGGACAGCTAACTATGGCTACACCTTC,CSVGGGTANYGYTF,once,TRBJ1-2,TRBD1,TRBV29-1
TGTGCCAGCAGCTTAATGTTCAGCGGGAGCGATACGCAGTATTTT,CASSLMFSGSDTQYF,.,TRBJ2-3,TRBD2,TRBV5-4